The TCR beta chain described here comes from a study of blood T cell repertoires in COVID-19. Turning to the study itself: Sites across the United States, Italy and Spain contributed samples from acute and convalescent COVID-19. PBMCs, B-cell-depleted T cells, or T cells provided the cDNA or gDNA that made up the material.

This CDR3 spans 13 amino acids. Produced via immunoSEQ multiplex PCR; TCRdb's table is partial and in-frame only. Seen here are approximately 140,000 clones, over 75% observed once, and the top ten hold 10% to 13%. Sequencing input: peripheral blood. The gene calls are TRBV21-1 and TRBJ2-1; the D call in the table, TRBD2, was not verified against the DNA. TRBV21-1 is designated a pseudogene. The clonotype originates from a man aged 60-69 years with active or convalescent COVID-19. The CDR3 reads CASIQRPGHEQFF. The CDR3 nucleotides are TGTGCCAGCATCCAACGTCCCGGTCATGAGCAGTTCTTC.